This T cell receptor (beta chain) is drawn from a study of T cells in Graves' hyperthyroidism and ophthalmopathy. Whole-study results and caveats: Blood also held most thyroid clonotypes expanded beyond 0.001.

A remark on this clonotype: The target antigen is unknown.

It was considered stable Graves' hyperthyroidism when ophthalmopathy did not progress within 18 months. Patients aged 18 to 65 with hyperthyroidism were newly diagnosed, with duration under 2 months. Together with thyroid ultrasound, orbital computed tomography, serum thyroxine and TRAb, clinical symptoms were used for diagnoses. Researchers amplified the TCR beta CDR3 regions from RNA transcripts. The study used the HTBI primer set for a first-round RT-PCR of the TCR CDR3. TCRdb redid the calling of the multiplex PCR reads with MiXCR, one entry per CDR3 protein. The sample includes roughly 570,000 distinct CDR3 sequences, 15% to 19% of them seen just once. Germline CDR1 KGHDR, CDR2 SFDVKD. The CDR3 extends over 14 amino acids. Trimming shortened V by 5 bases and J by 3 bases, and 10 bases separated the two germline ends.

The sequence came from a woman in her 30s with Graves' hyperthyroidism. Material: blood. The rearrangement uses TRBV24-1 and TRBJ2-1, with D possibly matching TRBD1 (6 bases). The CDR3 DNA reads as TGTGCCACCAGTGCCGGGACAATCTACAATGAGCAGTTCTTC. This gives the protein CATSAGTIYNEQFF.